The next 30 T cell receptor beta chains were all read from a single sample in a study of cytomegalovirus exposure and HLA in healthy donors. The PCR ran on 60 Vbeta and 13 Jbeta primers. TCRdb's table, derived via immunoSEQ multiplex PCR, lists solely in-frame clones and lacks some. The sample comprises under 250,000 clones, over 80% of which are singletons, and about 0.77% rests with the top ten. Sequenced material: PBMCs. All receptors come from a boy younger than 10 in good health and CMV-seronegative.

The chain joins TRBV27 to TRBJ2-1; 7 bases line up with TRBD1. The germline V gene has CDR1 MNHEY and CDR2 SMNVEV (reference sequence). Germline trimming cut 5 bases from V and 0 bases from J; bases unmatched to any gene: 4. The CDR3 length is 15 residues. CDR3 sequence reads: CASSDRVHSYNEQFF. CDR3 DNA sequence: TGTGCCAGCAGTGACAGGGTCCACTCCTACAATGAGCAGTTCTTC.

This chain uses TRBV5-5 with TRBJ2-7; no reliable D call. Germline V CDR1 and CDR2: SGHKS, YYEKEE (reference sequence). Trimming pared 2 bases from V and 3 bases from J, leaving 12 bases between. The CDR3 is 14 residues long. CDR3: CASSFVVQNYEQYF. CDR3 DNA: TGTGCCAGCAGCTTCGTCGTTCAGAACTACGAGCAGTACTTC.

This sequence joins TRBV9 and TRBJ2-3, with D unresolved. V was shortened by 0 bases and J by 6 bases, with 8 bases between the two germline ends. This CDR3 region has 13 residues. Germline assignment: CDR1 SGDLS and CDR2 YYNGEE. The CDR3 region is CASSVAAADTQYF. DNA of the CDR3: TGTGCCAGCAGCGTAGCCGCGGCGGATACGCAGTATTTT.

The rearrangement uses TRBV5-6 and TRBJ2-7; weak D call: TRBD2 (5 bases). The V gene's germline CDR1 is SGHDT and CDR2 YYEEEE. V was pared by 0 bases and J by 7 bases, with 14 bases between. This CDR3 has 14 residues. The CDR3 loop is CASSLGTLTREQYF. CDR3 DNA: TGTGCCAGCAGCTTGGGGACTCTTACGCGAGAGCAGTACTTC.

The CDR3 here is CASSETLAASQETQYF. DNA of the CDR3: TGTGCCAGCAGTGAAACGCTTGCGGCCAGCCAAGAGACCCAGTACTTC. The gene calls are TRBV2 and TRBJ2-5; D remains unclear. The V end lost 2 bases, the J end lost 1 base, and 14 bases lay between the germline ends. This CDR3 has 16 residues. Germline V gene lookup returns CDR1 SNHLY and CDR2 FYNNEI.

V usage is TRBV9 and J usage is TRBJ2-5; TRBD2 matches 10 bases. The CDR3 has 15 residues. J lost 1 base, V lost 8 bases, and 8 bases had no gene match. Germline V CDR1 and CDR2: SGDLS, YYNGEE. This chain's CDR3 is CASTASGGPQETQYF. CDR3 nucleotide sequence: TGTGCCAGTACAGCTAGCGGGGGTCCCCAAGAGACCCAGTACTTC.

This clone has a single count. The genes are TRBV30 and TRBJ2-3; perhaps TRBD1 as D (7 bases). Germline V gene lookup returns CDR1 GTSNPN and CDR2 SVGIG (reference sequence). The CDR3 consists of 14 residues. V lost 5 bases to trimming and J lost 3 bases, with 15 bases between them. CDR3: CAWLRRGLTDTQYF. DNA for the CDR3: TGTGCCTGGTTACGGAGGGGGCTGACAGATACGCAGTATTTT. The whole variable domain, remainder taken from reference TRBV30 and TRBJ2-3, is SQTIHQWPATLVQPVGSPLSLECTVEGTSNPNLYWYRQAAGRGLQLLFYSVGIGQISSEVPQNLSASRPQDRQFILSSKKLLLSDSGFYLCAWLRRGLTDTQYFGPGTRLTVL.

This clone was picked up a small number of times. In DNA form, the CDR3 reads TGTGCCCCCCCGCGGGGTATCTCCTACGAGCAGTACTTC. Protein product: CAPPRGISYEQYF. This chain links TRBV6-5 with TRBJ2-7; possibly TRBD2 for D (6 bases). The CDR3 is 13 amino acids. V lost 11 bases and J lost 0, with 14 bases in between. Looked up from germline, CDR1 is MNHEY and CDR2 is SVGAGI.

This clone was seen a single time. The chain links TRBV29-1 to TRBJ2-7; a weak D match, TRBD2 (5 bases). This CDR3 region has 14 residues. Germline CDR1 SQVTM, CDR2 ANQGSEA. V gave up 3 bases and J gave up 0 bases, with 12 bases separating them. CDR3 protein: CSVEDSYSSYEQYF. Here the CDR3 DNA reads TGCAGCGTTGAGGACTCATATAGCTCCTACGAGCAGTACTTC.

This chain uses TRBV11-2 with TRBJ2-7; TRBD2 agrees at 10 bases. V dropped 1 base and J dropped 7; count of bases not matched to a gene: 4. The CDR3 length is 14 residues. CDR1 and CDR2 from the germline V gene are SGHAT and FQNNGV. The CDR3 bases are TGTGCCAGCAGCTTAGCTAGCGGGAGTTGTGAGCAGTACTTC. It codes for CASSLASGSCEQYF.

A word on this clone: The germline gene is not matched at one end of the junction; a read error may be the cause. CDR3 residues: CASSLRFIGTDNYGYPF. The CDR3 DNA follows: TGTGCCAGCAGCTTAAGGTTTATCGGGACAGACAACTATGGCTACCCCTTC. The chain has TRBV7-9 and TRBJ1-2; 7 nucleotides align to TRBD1. The germline CDR1 and CDR2 sequences are SEHNR and FQNEAQ (reference sequence). The CDR3 spans 17 residues.

This chain connects TRBV4-2 to TRBJ1-1, with 7 bases aligning to TRBD1. Trimming took 4 bases from V and 7 from J; bases not matched to a gene: 3. Germline CDR1 reads LGHNA; CDR2 reads YNFKEQ. The CDR3 covers 12 residues. CDR3 sequence: CASSPDRVEAFF. The CDR3 DNA reads TGTGCCAGCAGCCCTGACAGGGTTGAAGCTTTCTTT.

The V gene is TRBV7-9, the J gene TRBJ2-5; 7 bases line up with TRBD1. The CDR3 is 15 residues long. V lost 5 bases and J lost 1; bases outside the gene matches: 7. Germline V gene data show CDR1 as SEHNR and CDR2 as FQNEAQ (reference sequence). CDR3 DNA: TGTGCCAGCAGCCGGACAGGTTCCCGCCAAGAGACCCAGTACTTC. Its translation is CASSRTGSRQETQYF.

In nucleotides, the CDR3 is TGTGCCAGCAGTTACGCGGGCATTCCTGGAAACACCATATATTTT. Protein: CASSYAGIPGNTIYF. The rearrangement links TRBV6-5 to TRBJ1-3; D is unresolved. CDR3 length: 15 residues. V was clipped by 2 bases and J by 2 bases, with 10 bases between them. CDR1 is MNHEY and CDR2 is SVGAGI in the germline V gene.

This clone occurred a few times. The J gene is TRBJ2-7, the V gene TRBV19; TRBD1 matches 7 bases. This CDR3 has 13 amino acids. Per germline, CDR1 LNHDA and CDR2 SQIVND (reference sequence). V shed 6 bases, J shed 4 bases, and the junction held 6 bases outside the gene matches. CDR3 loop: CASRLQGEYEQYF. CDR3 coding DNA: TGTGCCAGTAGACTCCAGGGGGAGTACGAGCAGTACTTC. The full variable domain, rest sourced from reference TRBV19 and TRBJ2-7, is DGGITQSPKYLFRKEGQNVTLSCEQNLNHDAMYWYRQDPGQGLRLIYYSQIVNDFQKGDIAEGYSVSREKKESFPLTVTSAQKNPTAFYLCASRLQGEYEQYFGPGTRLTVT.

The gene calls are TRBV6-5 and TRBJ2-7, with D maybe TRBD1 (6 bases). Germline lookup yields CDR1 MNHEY and CDR2 SVGAGI. This CDR3 has 11 residues. The CDR3 DNA sequence: TGTGCGGTTTGGGACACCTACGAGCAGTACTTC. It encodes CAVWDTYEQYF.

The V gene is TRBV5-1, the J gene TRBJ2-7; 7 bases line up with TRBD2. The CDR3 is 15 residues long. V lost 4 bases, J lost 3 bases, and 10 bases stayed unmatched. The germline CDR1 and CDR2 sequences are SGHRS and YFSETQ. This chain's CDR3 is CASSSDSGAVYEQYF. The CDR3 bases are TGCGCCAGCAGCAGTGACAGCGGGGCCGTCTACGAGCAGTACTTC.

The chain combines TRBV5-1 with TRBJ2-1; 14 bases are shared with TRBD2. Germline V lookup: CDR1 SGHRS, CDR2 YFSETQ. The V gene end was trimmed by 4 bases and the J gene end by 8 bases; junction bases not matched to a gene: 8. The CDR3 length is 16 residues. The DNA of the CDR3 is TGCGCCAGCAGCCCAAGACTAGCGGGGGGGTCCGATGAGCAGTTCTTC. This sequence encodes CASSPRLAGGSDEQFF.

This clone was detected only once. Compared with germline, one end of the junction differs, possibly owing to a read error. The chain recombines TRBV7-7 with TRBJ2-5, with 8 positions matching TRBD2. Germline CDR1 and CDR2: SSHAT and FNYEAQ (reference sequence). The CDR3 loop spans 14 amino acids. The CDR3 sequence is CASSGSLAGETQYF. CDR3 bases: TGTGCTAGCAGCGGGTCCCTAGCGGGAGAGACCCAGTACTTC.

The chain joins TRBV7-3 to TRBJ2-5, with TRBD2 identical over 7 bases. Germline V lookup: CDR1 SGHTA, CDR2 FQGTGA. Trimming removed 5 bases from V and 4 bases from J; junction bases left unmatched: 4. This CDR3 contains 13 residues. The CDR3 nucleotides read TGTGCCAGCAGCATGACTAGCCGAGAGACCCAGTACTTC. This gives the protein CASSMTSRETQYF. Drawing the rest from reference TRBV7-3 and TRBJ2-5, the complete variable domain is GAGVSQTPSNKVTEKGKYVELRCDPISGHTALYWYRQSLGQGPEFLIYFQGTGAADDSGLPNDRFFAVRPEGSVSTLKIQRTERGDSAVYLCASSMTSRETQYFGPGTRLLVL.

Details on this clone: Compared with germline, one end of the junction differs, possibly owing to a read error. The chain employs TRBV7-9 and TRBJ2-5, with D tentatively TRBD2 (6 bases). Germline CDR1 and CDR2: SEHNR and FQNEAQ (reference sequence). This CDR3 comprises 11 residues. The CDR3 DNA reads TGTTCCAGCAGCTCCCTCGGGGGCCAGTACTTC. Amino acids: CSSSSLGGQYF.

The genes are TRBV30 and TRBJ2-7; a possible D gene is TRBD2 (6 bases). This CDR3 spans 13 amino acids. V was cut by 2 bases and J by 0 bases, with 8 bases left in between. The germline gives CDR1 GTSNPN, CDR2 SVGIG (reference sequence). The CDR3 DNA reads as TGTGCCTGGAGTCGGGGGTACTCCTACGAGCAGTACTTC. Translation gives CAWSRGYSYEQYF.

This clone was recorded once. This chain joins TRBV18 and TRBJ1-1; D ambiguous. The ends were cut back, 5 bases at V and 8 bases at J, with 18 bases in the middle. Germline V gene data show CDR1 as KGHSH and CDR2 as LQKENI. This CDR3 contains 14 residues. The CDR3 spells CASSAPVSRWEAFF. The CDR3 bases are TGTGCCAGCTCAGCCCCGGTTTCACGTTGGGAAGCTTTCTTT.

V gene TRBV12-5 combines with J gene TRBJ2-2; D not certain. CDR3 length equals 12 residues. Trimming pared 5 bases from V and 6 bases from J, leaving 7 bases between. The V gene's germline CDR1 is LGHNT and CDR2 FRNRAP. DNA for the CDR3: TGTGCTAGTGGTGTACAATCCGGGGAGCTGTTTTTT. Translation gives CASGVQSGELFF.

The chain carries TRBV28 and TRBJ2-7, with D perhaps matching TRBD1 (5 bases). Per the germline V gene, CDR1 is MDHEN and CDR2 is SYDVKM. CDR3 length equals 11 residues. V shed 5 bases and J shed 3 bases, with 5 bases lying between them. This chain's CDR3 is CASSQGYEQYF. CDR3 nucleotides: TGTGCCAGCAGTCAGGGCTACGAGCAGTACTTC. The full variable domain, completed using reference TRBV28 and TRBJ2-7, is DVKVTQSSRYLVKRTGEKVFLECVQDMDHENMFWYRQDPGLGLRLIYFSYDVKMKEKGDIPEGYSVSREKKERFSLILESASTNQTSMYLCASSQGYEQYFGPGTRLTVT.

CDR3 in DNA: TGCGCCAGCAGCTTGGAAGCGTACCAAGAGACCCAGTACTTC. Amino acids: CASSLEAYQETQYF. The V and J genes are TRBV5-1 and TRBJ2-5; no definite D call. The germline CDR1 and CDR2 sequences are SGHRS and YFSETQ. The CDR3 loop spans 14 amino acids. V gave up 0 bases and J gave up 0 bases, with 6 bases separating them.

V and J are TRBV11-2 and TRBJ2-7, with no clear D. This CDR3 is 14 amino acids long. The germline CDR1 and CDR2 sequences are SGHAT and FQNNGV. Trimming removed 0 bases at V and 3 bases at J, with 9 bases between. The CDR3 DNA reads as TGTGCCAGCAGCTTAGATTTTGGTAGCTACGAGCAGTACTTC. It yields the protein CASSLDFGSYEQYF.

This clone has more than one count but fewer than ten. This chain connects TRBV6-5 to TRBJ1-2, with D uncertain. Germline lookup yields CDR1 MNHEY and CDR2 SVGAGI. The CDR3 contains 13 residues. With 6 bases removed from V and 4 bases from J, the gap between germline ends came to 12 bases. The CDR3 protein is CASRKRVSYGYTF. The CDR3 nucleotides are TGTGCCAGCAGGAAACGGGTCAGCTATGGCTACACCTTC.

The chain carries TRBV25-1 and TRBJ2-4, with TRBD1 matching 10 bases. This CDR3 contains 14 residues. Germline loops: CDR1 MGHDK, CDR2 SYGVNS. J lost 8 bases, V lost 6 bases, and 7 bases had no gene match. CDR3 DNA sequence: TGTGCCAGCAGAGGCGACAGGGGGCGTGACATTCAGTACTTC. Translated: CASRGDRGRDIQYF. Filled out from reference TRBV25-1 and TRBJ2-4, the complete variable domain reads EADIYQTPRYLVIGTGKKITLECSQTMGHDKMYWYQQDPGMELHLIHYSYGVNSTEKGDLSSESTVSRIRTEHFPLTLESARPSHTSQYLCASRGDRGRDIQYFGAGTRLSVL.

The chain couples TRBV6-5 to TRBJ1-2; D is perhaps TRBD1 (6 bases). Looked up from germline, CDR1 is MNHEY and CDR2 is SVGAGI. The CDR3 runs to 14 residues. V gave up 7 bases and J gave up 7 bases, with 19 bases separating them. CDR3 coding DNA: TGTGCCAGCATAGGGGGGGCCACCGCCTCTGGCTACACCTTC. Protein sequence: CASIGGATASGYTF.